The present entry profiles one TCR beta chain with its context. In the original processing: By means of reference gene primer amplification, nucleated cell counts were estimated. The data were produced by immunoSEQ multiplex PCR, yet TCRdb's version contains in-frame clones alone and is incomplete. V, J and clone size were drawn from that table, and D and trimming were deduced from the DNA. Of tens of thousands of clones listed, 85% to 90% are singletons. The data originate from a study of blood T cell repertoires in COVID-19. Study-wide background: The United States, Italy and Spain were the sources of the acute and convalescent COVID-19 samples. In each case, the material was cDNA or gDNA derived from T cells, B-cell-depleted T cells, or PBMCs.

Trimming pared 4 bases from V and 0 bases from J, leaving 10 bases between. The CDR3 spans 15 residues. Germline lookup yields CDR1 SNHLY and CDR2 FYNNEI. The clonotype was recovered from an elderly woman in a cohort sampled during active or convalescent COVID-19. The genes are TRBV2 and TRBJ1-3, with D possibly matching TRBD1 (5 bases). Sequencing used peripheral blood. This CDR3 reads CASSAQVVSGNTIYF. The CDR3 nucleotides are TGTGCCAGCAGTGCACAGGTCGTCTCTGGAAACACCATATATTTT.